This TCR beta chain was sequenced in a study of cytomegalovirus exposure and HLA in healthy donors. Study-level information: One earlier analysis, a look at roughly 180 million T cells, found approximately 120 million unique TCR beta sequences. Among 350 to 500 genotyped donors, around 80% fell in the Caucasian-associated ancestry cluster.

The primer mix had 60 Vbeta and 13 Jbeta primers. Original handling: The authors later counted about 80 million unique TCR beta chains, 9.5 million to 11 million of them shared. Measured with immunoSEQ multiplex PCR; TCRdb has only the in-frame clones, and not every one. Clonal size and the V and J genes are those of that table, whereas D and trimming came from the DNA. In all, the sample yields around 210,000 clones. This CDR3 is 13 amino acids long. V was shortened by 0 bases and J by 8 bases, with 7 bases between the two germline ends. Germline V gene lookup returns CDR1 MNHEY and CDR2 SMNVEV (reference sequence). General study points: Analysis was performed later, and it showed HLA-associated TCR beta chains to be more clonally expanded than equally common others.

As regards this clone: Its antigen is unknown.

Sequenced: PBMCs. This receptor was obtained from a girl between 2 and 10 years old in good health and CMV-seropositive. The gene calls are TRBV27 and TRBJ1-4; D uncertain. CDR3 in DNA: TGTGCCAGCAGTTTATCTCGAGGCGAAAAACTGTTTTTT. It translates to CASSLSRGEKLFF. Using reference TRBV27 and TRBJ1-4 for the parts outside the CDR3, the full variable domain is EAQVTQNPRYLITVTGKKLTVTCSQNMNHEYMSWYRQDPGLGLRQIYYSMNVEVTDKGDVPEGYKVSRKEKRNFPLILESPSPNQTSLYFCASSLSRGEKLFFGSGTQLSVL.